A selection of T cell receptor beta chains follows, all from one sample in a study of technical replicates of blood from a few donors. Some clones are missing from TCRdb's copy, which holds only in-frame ones; the method was immunoSEQ multiplex PCR. The profile shows about 80,000 clones, about 91% of them singletons. Material: T cells isolated from PBMCs. The receptors were gathered from a human donor in good health. CDR3s include the opening cysteine and the closing phenylalanine or tryptophan. The D gene is left open where the match is weak. Only some rows state a clone size, as once, few, many or a class for expanded clones.

>NA|TRBJ2-5|TRBD2|TRBV9
CASSVGEREVETQYF
TGTGCCAGCAGCGTAGGAGAGCGGGAGGTGGAGACCCAGTACTTC
>NA|TRBJ1-1|NA|TRBV12-5
CASGLGGGGQPNTEAFF
TGTGCTAGTGGTTTGGGGGGAGGAGGGCAGCCGAACACTGAAGCTTTCTTT
>NA|TRBJ1-5|NA|TRBV27
CASSLGGGSNQPQHF
TGTGCCAGCAGTTTAGGGGGAGGGAGCAATCAGCCCCAGCATTTT
>once|TRBJ2-7|TRBD1|TRBV5-4
CASSFGTGSYEQYF
TGTGCCAGCAGCTTCGGGACAGGCTCCTACGAGCAGTACTTC
>NA|TRBJ2-2|NA|TRBV11-2
CATDRLGTGELFF
TGTGCCACAGACAGACTAGGGACCGGGGAGCTGTTTTTT
>NA|TRBJ2-2|NA|TRBV19
CASSIRKRAGVNGELFF
TGTGCCAGTAGTATAAGGAAGAGGGCAGGGGTGAACGGGGAGCTGTTTTTT
>NA|TRBJ2-5|TRBD1|TRBV7-7
CASSLADRGRETQYF
TGTGCTAGCAGCTTAGCAGACAGGGGGAGGGAGACCCAGTACTTC
>NA|TRBJ1-4|TRBD1|TRBV6-1
CASSEAWDRGRKLFF
TGTGCCAGCAGTGAAGCGTGGGACAGGGGGCGAAAACTGTTTTTT
>once|TRBJ2-6|NA|TRBV27
CASSLRGNGANVLTF
TGTGCCAGCAGTTTGAGGGGGAACGGGGCCAACGTCCTGACTTTC
>NA|TRBJ2-3|NA|TRBV9
CASSAGQGAGGGDTQYF
TGTGCCAGCAGCGCGGGACAGGGTGCGGGAGGGGGAGATACGCAGTATTTT
>NA|TRBJ2-3|NA|TRBV9
CASSVGRGGADTQYF
TGTGCCAGCAGCGTAGGTAGGGGCGGGGCAGATACGCAGTATTTT
>NA|TRBJ2-7|NA|TRBV10-1
CASSKTGGGPYEQYF
TGCGCCAGCAGTAAAACAGGGGGAGGGCCCTACGAGCAGTACTTC
>NA|TRBJ1-2|NA|TRBV20-1
CSASLQGGYTF
TGCAGTGCTAGTTTACAGGGTGGCTACACCTTC
>few|TRBJ1-5|NA|TRBV19
CASSIPGGSHQPQHF
TGTGCCAGTAGTATTCCGGGGGGTTCCCATCAGCCCCAGCATTTT
>NA|TRBJ1-3|NA|TRBV7-3
CASSQKRTSGNTIYF
TGTGCCAGCAGTCAAAAGCGCACCTCTGGAAACACCATATATTTT
>NA|TRBJ2-1|TRBD1|TRBV9
CASSGGQGANEQFF
TGTGCCAGCAGCGGGGGACAGGGGGCCAATGAGCAGTTCTTC
>NA|TRBJ1-5|NA|TRBV21-1
CASSINRDRGQEPQHF
TGTGCCAGCAGCATAAACCGGGACAGGGGGCAGGAGCCCCAGCATTTT
>NA|TRBJ2-1|NA|TRBV28
CASRSRVYNEQFF
TGTGCCAGCAGGTCCAGGGTCTACAATGAGCAGTTCTTC
>NA|TRBJ2-7|TRBD2|TRBV2
CAGRTSGTYEQYF
TGTGCCGGCCGGACTAGCGGGACTTACGAGCAGTACTTC
>NA|TRBJ2-1|NA|TRBV14
CASSLLSADNEQFF
TGTGCCAGCAGCCTCCTCAGCGCGGACAATGAGCAGTTCTTC
>NA|TRBJ2-7|TRBD2|TRBV7-8
CASSQVGGTSGKEIYEQYF
TGTGCCAGCAGCCAAGTGGGCGGGACTAGCGGGAAAGAAATCTACGAGCAGTACTTC
>NA|TRBJ2-7|TRBD1|TRBV7-2
CASSLVGGGQGSDEQYF
TGTGCCAGCAGCTTAGTAGGAGGTGGACAGGGAAGCGACGAGCAGTACTTC
>NA|TRBJ2-7|NA|TRBV9
CASSEGLSKTGRPYEQYF
TGTGCCAGCAGCGAGGGGTTGTCGAAAACAGGGCGACCCTACGAGCAGTACTTC
>NA|TRBJ2-2|NA|TRBV7-9
CASSLGAEGLGTGELFF
TGTGCCAGCAGTCTGGGGGCAGAGGGGCTGGGGACCGGGGAGCTGTTTTTT
>NA|TRBJ2-3|TRBD2|TRBV5-1
CASSPMGTSGSDTQYF
TGCGCCAGCAGCCCGATGGGGACTAGCGGGAGTGATACGCAGTATTTT
>NA|TRBJ2-3|TRBD1|TRBV29-1
CSAQTGDWHTDTQYF
TGCAGCGCCCAGACAGGGGATTGGCACACAGATACGCAGTATTTT
>NA|TRBJ2-5|NA|TRBV18
CASSPPNRAETQYF
TGTGCCAGCTCACCGCCTAACAGAGCAGAGACCCAGTACTTC
>few|TRBJ1-1|NA|TRBV18
CASSHRQSNMNTEAFF
TGTGCCAGCTCACACCGACAGTCGAACATGAACACTGAAGCTTTCTTT
>few|TRBJ2-5|NA|TRBV5-5
CASSLAGLDQETQYF
TGTGCCAGCAGCTTGGCGGGACTTGATCAAGAGACCCAGTACTTC
>NA|TRBJ2-6|NA|TRBV27
CASSSTGYSGANVLTF
TGTGCCAGCAGTTCGACAGGTTACTCTGGGGCCAACGTCCTGACTTTC
>NA|TRBJ1-5|NA|TRBV6-1
CASSHSPNQPQHF
TGTGCCAGCAGTCATAGTCCCAATCAGCCCCAGCATTTT
>NA|TRBJ2-5|NA|TRBV19
CASSIRLAAETQYF
TGTGCCAGTAGTATAAGGCTAGCAGCAGAGACCCAGTACTTC
>NA|TRBJ2-7|TRBD2|TRBV7-6
CASSLGLAGGTYEQYF
TGTGCCAGCAGCTTAGGACTAGCGGGAGGAACCTACGAGCAGTACTTC
>NA|TRBJ2-3|TRBD2|TRBV5-4
CASSLTRGRADTQYF
TGTGCCAGCAGCTTGACCCGGGGGAGGGCAGATACGCAGTATTTT
>NA|TRBJ1-5|NA|TRBV30
CAWAGRQMDQPQHF
TGTGCCTGGGCCGGTAGACAGATGGATCAGCCCCAGCATTTT
>NA|TRBJ2-2|NA|TRBV4-1
CASEERRGGTGELFF
TGCGCCAGCGAGGAGCGGAGGGGGGGCACCGGGGAGCTGTTTTTT
>once|TRBJ1-4|NA|TRBV6-1
CASSVERGEKLFF
TGTGCCAGCAGTGTAGAACGGGGTGAAAAACTGTTTTTT
>NA|TRBJ1-4|TRBD1|TRBV13
CASSAGGSEKLFF
TGTGCCAGCAGCGCAGGGGGGTCCGAAAAACTGTTTTTT
>NA|TRBJ1-4|NA|TRBV11-1
CASSMNRVNEKLFF
TGTGCCAGCAGCATGAACAGGGTTAACGAAAAACTGTTTTTT
>NA|TRBJ2-2|NA|TRBV27
CASSLGRGTGELFF
TGTGCCAGCAGTCTTGGTCGGGGAACCGGGGAGCTGTTTTTT
>NA|TRBJ2-5|NA|TRBV7-9
CASNPGFITGETQYF
TGTGCCAGCAACCCAGGGTTTATTACTGGAGAGACCCAGTACTTC
>NA|TRBJ2-5|NA|TRBV28
CASSLSETQYF
TGTGCCAGCAGTTTATCGGAGACCCAGTACTTC
>NA|TRBJ1-2|NA|TRBV9
CASSVDGIGYTF
TGTGCCAGCAGCGTAGACGGGATTGGCTACACCTTC
>NA|TRBJ2-1|TRBD2|TRBV7-9
CASSFPTSGINEQFF
TGTGCCAGCAGCTTCCCGACTAGCGGGATAAATGAGCAGTTCTTC
>NA|TRBJ2-2|NA|TRBV12-5
CASGLDMVGELFF
TGTGCTAGTGGGCTCGACATGGTCGGGGAGCTGTTTTTT
>NA|TRBJ1-5|NA|TRBV28
CASSFIRASNQPQHF
TGTGCCAGCAGTTTTATCAGGGCCAGCAATCAGCCCCAGCATTTT
>NA|TRBJ2-2|NA|TRBV27
CASTSGGHGELFF
TGTGCCAGCACTTCAGGGGGGCACGGGGAGCTGTTTTTT
>NA|TRBJ2-1|NA|TRBV19
CASSIDFYNEQFF
TGTGCCAGTAGTATAGACTTCTACAATGAGCAGTTCTTC
>NA|TRBJ2-7|TRBD1|TRBV5-1
CASSLEGASYEQYF
TGCGCCAGCAGCTTGGAGGGGGCCTCCTACGAGCAGTACTTC
>few|TRBJ1-4|NA|TRBV5-1
CASSLDSNEKLFF
TGCGCCAGCAGCTTAGACAGTAATGAAAAACTGTTTTTT
>NA|TRBJ2-3|NA|TRBV13
CASSLPDSDTQYF
TGTGCCAGCAGCCTGCCTGACTCAGATACGCAGTATTTT
>NA|TRBJ2-1|TRBD2|TRBV12-5
CASGLEIAGSYNEQFF
TGTGCTAGTGGTTTGGAAATAGCGGGGAGCTACAATGAGCAGTTCTTC
>once|TRBJ2-7|NA|TRBV19
CASSIRAGPSRNEQYF
TGTGCCAGTAGTATCCGGGCAGGGCCGAGTCGGAACGAGCAGTACTTC
>NA|TRBJ2-1|NA|TRBV6-1
CASSEIQLYEQFF
TGTGCCAGCAGTGAAATACAGTTGTATGAGCAGTTCTTC